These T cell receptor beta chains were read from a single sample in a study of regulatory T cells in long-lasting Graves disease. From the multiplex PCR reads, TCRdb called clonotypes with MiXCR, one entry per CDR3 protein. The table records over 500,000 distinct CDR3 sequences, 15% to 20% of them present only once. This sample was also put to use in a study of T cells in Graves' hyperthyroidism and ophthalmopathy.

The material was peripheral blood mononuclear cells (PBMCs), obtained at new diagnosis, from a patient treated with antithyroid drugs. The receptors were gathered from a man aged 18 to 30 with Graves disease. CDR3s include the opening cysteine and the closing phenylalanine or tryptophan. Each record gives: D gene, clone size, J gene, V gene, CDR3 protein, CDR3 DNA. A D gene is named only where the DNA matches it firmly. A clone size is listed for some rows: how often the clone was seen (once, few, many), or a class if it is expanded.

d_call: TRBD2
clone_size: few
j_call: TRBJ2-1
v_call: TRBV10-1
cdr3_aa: CASSEFGTSDYNEQFF
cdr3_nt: TGCGCCAGCAGTGAGTTTGGGACTAGCGATTACAATGAGCAGTTCTTC

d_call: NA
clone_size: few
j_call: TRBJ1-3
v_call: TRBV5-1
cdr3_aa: CASSLVGGSGNTIYF
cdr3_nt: TGCGCCAGCAGCTTGGTAGGGGGTTCCGGAAACACCATATATTTT

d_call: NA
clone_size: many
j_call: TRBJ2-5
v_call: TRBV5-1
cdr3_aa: CASSRGSETQYF
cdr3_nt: TGCGCCAGCAGCCGGGGTTCTGAGACCCAGTACTTC

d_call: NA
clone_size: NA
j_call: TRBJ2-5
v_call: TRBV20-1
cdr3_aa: CSARVENTVAETQYF
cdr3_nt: TGCAGTGCTAGAGTAGAGAATACGGTGGCAGAGACCCAGTACTTC

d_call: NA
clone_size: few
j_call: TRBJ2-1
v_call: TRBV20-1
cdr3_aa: CSARRGREQFF
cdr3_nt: TGCAGTGCTAGGCGGGGCAGAGAGCAGTTCTTC

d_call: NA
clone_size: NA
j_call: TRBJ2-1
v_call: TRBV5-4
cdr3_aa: CASSLALGLTVHEQFF
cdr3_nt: TGTGCCAGCAGCTTGGCTCTCGGACTAACCGTGCATGAGCAGTTCTTC

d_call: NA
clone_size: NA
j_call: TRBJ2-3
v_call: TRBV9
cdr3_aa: CASSGGLADTDTQYF
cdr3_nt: TGTGCCAGCAGCGGGGGGCTAGCGGACACAGATACGCAGTATTTT

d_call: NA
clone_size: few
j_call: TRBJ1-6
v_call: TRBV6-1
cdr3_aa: CASSEVSESPLHF
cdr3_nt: TGTGCCAGCAGTGAAGTCAGTGAGTCACCCCTCCACTTT

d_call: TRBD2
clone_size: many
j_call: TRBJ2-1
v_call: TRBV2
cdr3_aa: CASRPGTRSFNEQFF
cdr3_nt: TGTGCCAGCAGGCCCGGGACTAGATCGTTCAATGAGCAGTTCTTC

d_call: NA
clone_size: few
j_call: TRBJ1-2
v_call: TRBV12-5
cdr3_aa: CASGLVPGLLGGPGYTF
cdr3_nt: TGTGCTAGTGGTTTGGTACCAGGATTGTTGGGCGGGCCTGGCTACACCTTC

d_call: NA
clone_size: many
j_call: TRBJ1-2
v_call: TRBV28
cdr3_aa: CASRGGGNYGYTF
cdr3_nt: TGTGCCAGCAGGGGGGGCGGGAACTATGGCTACACCTTC

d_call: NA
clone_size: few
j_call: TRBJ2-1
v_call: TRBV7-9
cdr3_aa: CASSLFGGTTYNEQFF
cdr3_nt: TGTGCCAGCAGCCTCTTTGGCGGGACGACCTACAATGAGCAGTTCTTC

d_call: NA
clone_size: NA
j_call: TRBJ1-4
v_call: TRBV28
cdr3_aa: CAGTPGGGGATNEKLFF
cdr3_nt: TGTGCCGGCACCCCCGGGGGGGGTGGTGCAACTAATGAAAAACTGTTTTTT

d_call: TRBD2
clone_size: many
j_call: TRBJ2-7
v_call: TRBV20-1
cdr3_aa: CSARANSGRHEQYF
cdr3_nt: TGCAGTGCTCGAGCAAATAGCGGGAGGCATGAGCAGTACTTC

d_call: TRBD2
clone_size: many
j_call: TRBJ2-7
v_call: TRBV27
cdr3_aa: CASSLLRGRQYEQYF
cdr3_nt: TGTGCCAGCAGTTTATTACGCGGGAGACAGTACGAGCAGTACTTC

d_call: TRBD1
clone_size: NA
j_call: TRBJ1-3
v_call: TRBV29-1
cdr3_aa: CSGPRTGRRENTIYF
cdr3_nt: TGCAGCGGACCAAGGACAGGGCGAAGGGAAAACACCATATATTTT

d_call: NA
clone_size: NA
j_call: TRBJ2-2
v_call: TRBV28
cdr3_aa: CASKPQGRVGELFF
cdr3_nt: TGTGCCAGCAAACCTCAGGGGCGGGTCGGGGAGCTGTTTTTT

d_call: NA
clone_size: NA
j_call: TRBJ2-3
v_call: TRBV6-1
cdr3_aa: CASSSSRLASTDTQYF
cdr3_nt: TGTGCCAGCAGCTCGTCCCGACTGGCTAGCACAGATACGCAGTATTTT

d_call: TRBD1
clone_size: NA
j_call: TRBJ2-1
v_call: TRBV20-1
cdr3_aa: CSATGTERNEQFF
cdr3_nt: TGCAGTGCTACCGGGACAGAAAGGAATGAGCAGTTCTTC

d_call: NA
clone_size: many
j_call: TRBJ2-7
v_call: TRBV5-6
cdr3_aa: CASSLDTGRHEQYF
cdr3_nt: TGTGCCAGCAGCTTGGATACGGGGAGACACGAGCAGTACTTC

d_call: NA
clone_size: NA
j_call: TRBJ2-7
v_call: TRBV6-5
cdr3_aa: CASRYSSGYGQYF
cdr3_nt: TGTGCCAGCAGGTACTCCTCGGGTTACGGGCAGTACTTC

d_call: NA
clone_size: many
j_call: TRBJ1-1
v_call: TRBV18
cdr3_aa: CASSRSAGGREAFF
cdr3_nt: TGTGCCAGCTCCCGGTCGGCCGGGGGCCGAGAAGCTTTCTTT

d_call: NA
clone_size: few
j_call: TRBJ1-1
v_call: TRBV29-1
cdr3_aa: CSATRGDTEAFF
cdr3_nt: TGCAGCGCGACTCGGGGGGACACTGAAGCTTTCTTT

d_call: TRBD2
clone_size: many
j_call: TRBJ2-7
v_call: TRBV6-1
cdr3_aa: CASTPGGRGYEQYF
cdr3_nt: TGTGCCAGCACCCCGGGCGGGAGAGGCTACGAGCAGTACTTC

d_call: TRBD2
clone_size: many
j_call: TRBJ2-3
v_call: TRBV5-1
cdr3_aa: CASSVSGRPGDTQYF
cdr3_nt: TGCGCCAGCAGCGTTAGCGGGAGGCCCGGGGATACGCAGTATTTT

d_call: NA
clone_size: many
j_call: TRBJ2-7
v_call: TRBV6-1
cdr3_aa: CASTLPRRDNDEQYF
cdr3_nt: TGTGCCAGCACCTTACCCCGCCGGGACAACGACGAGCAGTACTTC

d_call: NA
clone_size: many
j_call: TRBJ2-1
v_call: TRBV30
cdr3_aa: CAWSGEREQFF
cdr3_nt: TGTGCCTGGAGCGGTGAGCGAGAGCAGTTCTTC

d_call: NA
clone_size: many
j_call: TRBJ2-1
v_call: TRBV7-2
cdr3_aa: CASSFYDEQFF
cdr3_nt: TGTGCCAGCAGCTTCTACGATGAGCAGTTCTTC

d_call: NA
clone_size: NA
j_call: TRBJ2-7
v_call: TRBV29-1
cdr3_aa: CSASQTPGTYEQYF
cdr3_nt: TGCAGCGCGTCTCAGACCCCCGGCACCTACGAGCAGTACTTC

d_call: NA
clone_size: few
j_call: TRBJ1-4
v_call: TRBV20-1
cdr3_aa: CSARWGEKLFF
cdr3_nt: TGCAGTGCTAGATGGGGCGAAAAACTGTTTTTT

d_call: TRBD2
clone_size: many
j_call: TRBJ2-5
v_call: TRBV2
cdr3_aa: CASVGGRAGETQYF
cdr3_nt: TGTGCCAGCGTGGGCGGGAGGGCCGGAGAGACCCAGTACTTC

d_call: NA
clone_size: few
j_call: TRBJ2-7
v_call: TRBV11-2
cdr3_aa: CASRNLGQGHEQYF
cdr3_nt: TGTGCCAGCAGAAACCTAGGGCAGGGCCACGAGCAGTACTTC

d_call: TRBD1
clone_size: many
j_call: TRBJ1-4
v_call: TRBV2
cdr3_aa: CASSRRDRGQEKLFF
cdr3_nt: TGTGCCAGCAGTCGGCGGGACAGGGGGCAAGAAAAACTGTTTTTT

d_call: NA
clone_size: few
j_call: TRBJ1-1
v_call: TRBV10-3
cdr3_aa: CAIKGLTEAFF
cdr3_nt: TGTGCCATCAAGGGTCTCACTGAAGCTTTCTTT

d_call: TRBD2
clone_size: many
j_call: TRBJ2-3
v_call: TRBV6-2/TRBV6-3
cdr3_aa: CASSPWASGSPDTQYF
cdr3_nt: TGTGCCAGCAGCCCCTGGGCTAGCGGGAGTCCAGATACGCAGTATTTT

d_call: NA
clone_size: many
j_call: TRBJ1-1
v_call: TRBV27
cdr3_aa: CASSSLGRNTEAFF
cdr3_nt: TGTGCCAGCAGTTCCTTGGGACGGAACACTGAAGCTTTCTTT

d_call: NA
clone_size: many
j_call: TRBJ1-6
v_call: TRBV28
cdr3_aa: CASSLSKSGGSPLHF
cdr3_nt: TGTGCCAGCAGTTTAAGTAAATCCGGTGGTTCACCCCTCCACTTT

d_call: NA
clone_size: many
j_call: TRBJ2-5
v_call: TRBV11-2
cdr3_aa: CASSLTSTGETQYF
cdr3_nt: TGTGCCAGCAGCCTAACCTCAACAGGAGAGACCCAGTACTTC

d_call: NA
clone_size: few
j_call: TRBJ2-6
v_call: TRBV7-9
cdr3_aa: CASSLATGAGTGANVLTF
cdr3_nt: TGTGCCAGCAGCTTAGCGACTGGGGCCGGGACTGGGGCCAACGTCCTGACTTTC

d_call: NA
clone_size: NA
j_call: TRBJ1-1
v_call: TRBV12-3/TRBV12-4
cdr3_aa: CASSPRLGNTEAFF
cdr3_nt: TGTGCCAGCAGCCCACGTCTAGGGAACACTGAAGCTTTCTTT

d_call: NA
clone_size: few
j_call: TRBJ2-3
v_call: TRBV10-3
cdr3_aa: CATSTSRGTDTQYF
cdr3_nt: TGTGCCACGAGCACATCCCGGGGTACAGATACGCAGTATTTT

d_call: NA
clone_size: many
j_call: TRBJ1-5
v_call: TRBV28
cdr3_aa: CASSLLSRVSNQPQHF
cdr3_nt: TGTGCCAGCAGTTTATTGTCACGGGTTTCAAATCAGCCCCAGCATTTT